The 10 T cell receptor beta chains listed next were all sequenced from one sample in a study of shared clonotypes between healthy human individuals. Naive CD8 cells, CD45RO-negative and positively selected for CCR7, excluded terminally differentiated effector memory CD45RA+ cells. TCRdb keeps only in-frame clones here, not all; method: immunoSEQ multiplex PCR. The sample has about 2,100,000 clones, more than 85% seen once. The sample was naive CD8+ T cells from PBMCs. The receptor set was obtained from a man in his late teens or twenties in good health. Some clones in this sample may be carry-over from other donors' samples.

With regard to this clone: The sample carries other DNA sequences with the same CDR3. CDR3 region: CASSPGQGWNEQFF. CDR3 in DNA: TGTGCCAGCAGTCCCGGACAGGGGTGGAATGAGCAGTTCTTC. V and J are TRBV27 and TRBJ2-1; 9 bases map to TRBD1. The CDR3 consists of 14 residues. V was pared by 5 bases and J by 7 bases, with 6 bases of the junction left unmatched. Germline assignment: CDR1 MNHEY and CDR2 SMNVEV (reference sequence).

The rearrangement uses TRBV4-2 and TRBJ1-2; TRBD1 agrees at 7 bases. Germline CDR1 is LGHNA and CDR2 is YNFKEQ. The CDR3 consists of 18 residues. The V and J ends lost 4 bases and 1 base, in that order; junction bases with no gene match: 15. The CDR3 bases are TGTGCCAGCAGCCCGGTTCGCCGGGACAGAGCCTTTAACTATGGCTACACCTTC. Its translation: CASSPVRRDRAFNYGYTF.

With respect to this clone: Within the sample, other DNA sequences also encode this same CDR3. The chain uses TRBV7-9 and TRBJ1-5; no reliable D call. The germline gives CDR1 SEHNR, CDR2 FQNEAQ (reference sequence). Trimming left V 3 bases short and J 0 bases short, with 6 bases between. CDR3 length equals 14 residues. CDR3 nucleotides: TGTGCCAGCAGCTTTTCGGATAGCAATCAGCCCCAGCATTTT. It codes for CASSFSDSNQPQHF.

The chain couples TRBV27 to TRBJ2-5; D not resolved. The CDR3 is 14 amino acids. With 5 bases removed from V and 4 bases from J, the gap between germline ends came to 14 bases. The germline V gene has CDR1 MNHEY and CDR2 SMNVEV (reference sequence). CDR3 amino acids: CASSPASVGETQYF. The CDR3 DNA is TGTGCCAGCAGTCCGGCTTCGGTGGGAGAGACCCAGTACTTC.

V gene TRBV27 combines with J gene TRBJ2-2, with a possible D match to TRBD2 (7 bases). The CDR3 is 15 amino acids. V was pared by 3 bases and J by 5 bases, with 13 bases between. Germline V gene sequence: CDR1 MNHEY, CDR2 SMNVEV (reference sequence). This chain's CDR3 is CASSLAGARTGELFF. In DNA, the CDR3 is TGTGCCAGCAGTTTGGCGGGGGCTCGTACCGGGGAGCTGTTTTTT.

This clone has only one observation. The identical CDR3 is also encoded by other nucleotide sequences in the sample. The CDR3 nucleotides read TGTGCCAGCAGTTTTGGAGTTTACGAGCAGTACTTC. It specifies CASSFGVYEQYF. The chain combines TRBV28 with TRBJ2-7, with D hard to call. Trimming stripped 3 bases from V and 4 bases from J, with 7 bases between. The CDR3 contains 12 residues. CDR1 is MDHEN and CDR2 is SYDVKM in the germline V gene.

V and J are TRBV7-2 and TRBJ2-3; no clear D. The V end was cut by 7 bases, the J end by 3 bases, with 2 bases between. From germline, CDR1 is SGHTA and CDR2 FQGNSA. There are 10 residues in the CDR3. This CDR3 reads CASKTDTQYF. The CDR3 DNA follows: TGTGCCAGCAAAACAGATACGCAGTATTTT.

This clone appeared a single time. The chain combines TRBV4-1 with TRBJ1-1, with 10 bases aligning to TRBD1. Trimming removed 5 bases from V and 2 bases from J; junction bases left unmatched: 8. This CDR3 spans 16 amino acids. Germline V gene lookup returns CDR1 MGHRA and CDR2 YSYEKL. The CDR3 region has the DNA TGCGCCAGCAGCGTCCGGGACAGGGGCCTTAACACTGAAGCTTTCTTT. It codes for CASSVRDRGLNTEAFF.

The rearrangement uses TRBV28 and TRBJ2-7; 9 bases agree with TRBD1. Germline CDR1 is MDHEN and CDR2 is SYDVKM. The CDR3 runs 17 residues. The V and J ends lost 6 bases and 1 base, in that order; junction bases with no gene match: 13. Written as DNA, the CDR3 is TGTGCCAGCAGGCCTCCGGGACAGGGTTGGGGTTCCTACGAGCAGTACTTC. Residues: CASRPPGQGWGSYEQYF. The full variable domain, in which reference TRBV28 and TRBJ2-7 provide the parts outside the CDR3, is DVKVTQSSRYLVKRTGEKVFLECVQDMDHENMFWYRQDPGLGLRLIYFSYDVKMKEKGDIPEGYSVSREKKERFSLILESASTNQTSMYLCASRPPGQGWGSYEQYFGPGTRLTVT.

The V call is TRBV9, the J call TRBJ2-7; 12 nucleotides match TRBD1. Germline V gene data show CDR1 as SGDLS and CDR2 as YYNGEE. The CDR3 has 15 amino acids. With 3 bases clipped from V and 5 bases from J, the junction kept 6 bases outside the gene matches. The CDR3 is CASSGRDRGHHEQYF. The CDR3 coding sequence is TGTGCCAGCAGCGGCCGGGACAGGGGGCACCACGAGCAGTACTTC.